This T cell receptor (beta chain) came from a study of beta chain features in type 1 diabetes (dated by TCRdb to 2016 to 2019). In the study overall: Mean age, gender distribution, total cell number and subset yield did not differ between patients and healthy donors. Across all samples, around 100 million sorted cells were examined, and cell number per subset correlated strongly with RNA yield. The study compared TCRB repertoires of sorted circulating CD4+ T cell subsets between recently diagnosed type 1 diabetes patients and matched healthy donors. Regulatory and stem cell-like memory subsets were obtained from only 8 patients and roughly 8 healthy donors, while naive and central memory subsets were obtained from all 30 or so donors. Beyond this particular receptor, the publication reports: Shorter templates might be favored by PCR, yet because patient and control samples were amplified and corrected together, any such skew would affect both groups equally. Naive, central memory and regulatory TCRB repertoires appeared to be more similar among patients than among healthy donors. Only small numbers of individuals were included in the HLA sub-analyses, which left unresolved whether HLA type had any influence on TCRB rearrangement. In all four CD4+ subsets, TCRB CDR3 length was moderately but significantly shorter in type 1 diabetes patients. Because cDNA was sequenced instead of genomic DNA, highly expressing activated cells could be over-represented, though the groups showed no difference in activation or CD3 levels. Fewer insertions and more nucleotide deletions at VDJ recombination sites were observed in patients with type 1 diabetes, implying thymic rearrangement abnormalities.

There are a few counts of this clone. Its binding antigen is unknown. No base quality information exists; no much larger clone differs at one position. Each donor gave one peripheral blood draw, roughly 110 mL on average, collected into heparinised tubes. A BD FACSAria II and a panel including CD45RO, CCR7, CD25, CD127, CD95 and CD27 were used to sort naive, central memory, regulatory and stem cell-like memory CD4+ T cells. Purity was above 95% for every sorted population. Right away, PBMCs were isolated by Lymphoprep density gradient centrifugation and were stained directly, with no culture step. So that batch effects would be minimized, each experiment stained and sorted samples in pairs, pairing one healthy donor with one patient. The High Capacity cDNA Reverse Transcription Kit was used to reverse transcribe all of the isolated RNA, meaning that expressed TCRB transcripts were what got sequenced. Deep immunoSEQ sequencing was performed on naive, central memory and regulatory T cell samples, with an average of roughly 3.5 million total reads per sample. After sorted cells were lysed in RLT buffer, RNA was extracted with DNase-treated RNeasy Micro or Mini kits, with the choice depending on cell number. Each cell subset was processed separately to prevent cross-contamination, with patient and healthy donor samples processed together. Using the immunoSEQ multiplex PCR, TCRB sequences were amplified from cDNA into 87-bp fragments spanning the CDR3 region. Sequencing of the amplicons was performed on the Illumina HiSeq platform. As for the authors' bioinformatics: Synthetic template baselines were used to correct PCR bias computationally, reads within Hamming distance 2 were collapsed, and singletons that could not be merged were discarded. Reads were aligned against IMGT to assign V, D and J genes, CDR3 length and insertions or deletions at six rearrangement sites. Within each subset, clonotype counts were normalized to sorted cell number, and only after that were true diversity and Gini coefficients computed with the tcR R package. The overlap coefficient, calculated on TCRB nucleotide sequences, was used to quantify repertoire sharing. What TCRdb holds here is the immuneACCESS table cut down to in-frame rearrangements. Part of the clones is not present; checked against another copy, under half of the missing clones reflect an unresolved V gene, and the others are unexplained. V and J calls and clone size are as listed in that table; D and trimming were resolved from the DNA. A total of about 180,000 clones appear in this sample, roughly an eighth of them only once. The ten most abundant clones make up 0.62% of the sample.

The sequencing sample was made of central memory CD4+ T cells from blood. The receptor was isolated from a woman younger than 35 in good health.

The bases are TGTGCCAGCAGCTTAGACAACAGGGGGATAGAGACCCAGTACTTC. Its product reads: CASSLDNRGIETQYF. The chain employs TRBV11-2 and TRBJ2-5; 8 bases in the middle match TRBD1. The CDR3 numbers 15 residues from cysteine through phenylalanine. The only DNA kept is the CDR3, 45 bases in frame from the first base. Unmatched junction bases come to 4, with V trimmed by 0 bases and J by 4 bases. CDR1 SGHAT and CDR2 FQNNGV are derived from the germline V gene.